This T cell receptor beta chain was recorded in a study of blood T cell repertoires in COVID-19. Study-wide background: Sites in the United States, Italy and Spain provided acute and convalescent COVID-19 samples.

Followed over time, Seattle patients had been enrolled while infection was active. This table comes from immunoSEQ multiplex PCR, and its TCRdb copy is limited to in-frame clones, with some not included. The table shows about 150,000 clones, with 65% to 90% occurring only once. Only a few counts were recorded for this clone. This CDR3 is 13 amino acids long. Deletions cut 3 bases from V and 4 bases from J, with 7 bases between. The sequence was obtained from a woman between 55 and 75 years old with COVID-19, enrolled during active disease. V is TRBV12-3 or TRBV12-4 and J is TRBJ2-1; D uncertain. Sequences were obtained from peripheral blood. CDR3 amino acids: CASSLRRYNEQFF. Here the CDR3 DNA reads TGTGCCAGCAGTTTGCGGCGTTACAATGAGCAGTTCTTC.